These T cell receptor beta chains were read from a single sample in a study of long-term antiretroviral therapy in people with HIV. TCRdb keeps only in-frame clones here, not all; method: immunoSEQ multiplex PCR. Among some 28,000 clones listed, more than 80% were seen once. The specimen comprised unsorted PBMCs, sampled 5.2 years after starting antiretroviral therapy. All receptors derive from a woman aged 40 to 50 with HIV. The CDR3 runs from the conserved cysteine through the conserved F or W. A D gene is named only where the DNA matches it firmly. Not all rows give a size; the values are once, few, many and, for expanded clones, a class.

V gene: TRBV9
J gene: TRBJ1-6
D gene: TRBD1
clone size: .
CDR3 DNA: TGTGCCAGCAGCTTACAGGGGGAAAGGAATTCACCCCTCCACTTT
CDR3 protein: CASSLQGERNSPLHF

V gene: TRBV5-4
J gene: TRBJ1-1
D gene: .
clone size: .
CDR3 DNA: TGTGCCAGCAGCACCCACCTGGAAACTGAAGCTTTCTTT
CDR3 protein: CASSTHLETEAFF

V gene: TRBV6-1
J gene: TRBJ1-2
D gene: .
clone size: once
CDR3 DNA: TGTGCCACCCCCAGGGCCGCTAACTATGGCTACACCTTC
CDR3 protein: CATPRAANYGYTF

V gene: TRBV25-1
J gene: TRBJ2-7
D gene: TRBD1
clone size: .
CDR3 DNA: TGTGCCAGCAGTGAATGGGGACAGGGTACGTACGAGCAGTACTTC
CDR3 protein: CASSEWGQGTYEQYF

V gene: TRBV5-6
J gene: TRBJ2-1
D gene: TRBD1
clone size: .
CDR3 DNA: TGTGCCAGCAGCCTAGACAGGGTTTGGGAGCAGTTCTTC
CDR3 protein: CASSLDRVWEQFF

V gene: TRBV5-1
J gene: TRBJ2-2
D gene: .
clone size: .
CDR3 DNA: TGCGCCAGCAGCTGGGTGGACAGCGCGAACACCGGGGAGCTGTTTTTT
CDR3 protein: CASSWVDSANTGELFF

V gene: TRBV4-2
J gene: TRBJ2-7
D gene: TRBD1
clone size: .
CDR3 DNA: TGTGCCAGCAGCCAAGATTTCCCGACAGGGCGGTACGAGCAGTACTTC
CDR3 protein: CASSQDFPTGRYEQYF

V gene: TRBV30
J gene: TRBJ2-7
D gene: TRBD2
clone size: .
CDR3 DNA: TGTGCCTGGAGTGTGGCTAGCGGGACCTACGAGCAGTACTTC
CDR3 protein: CAWSVASGTYEQYF

V gene: TRBV7-4
J gene: TRBJ2-3
D gene: TRBD1
clone size: .
CDR3 DNA: TGTGCCAGCAGCCTGACAGGGATGGGCACAGATACGCAGTATTTT
CDR3 protein: CASSLTGMGTDTQYF

V gene: TRBV7-2
J gene: TRBJ2-6
D gene: .
clone size: .
CDR3 DNA: TGTGCCAGCAGCTTAATCTTGGGTTTGGGTGATGGGGCCAACGTCCTGACTTTC
CDR3 protein: CASSLILGLGDGANVLTF

V gene: TRBV4-2
J gene: TRBJ1-4
D gene: .
clone size: .
CDR3 DNA: TGTGCCAGCAGCACAGGGTACGCAAATGAAAAACTGTTTTTT
CDR3 protein: CASSTGYANEKLFF

V gene: TRBV30
J gene: TRBJ2-2
D gene: TRBD2
clone size: .
CDR3 DNA: TGTGCCTGGAGTCCCCCGGGACTAGCGTCGGCCGGGGAGCTGTTTTTT
CDR3 protein: CAWSPPGLASAGELFF

V gene: TRBV16
J gene: TRBJ2-5
D gene: .
clone size: .
CDR3 DNA: TGTGCCAGCAGCACTCCCCCCCTCGGGGTCGCGACCCAGTACTTC
CDR3 protein: CASSTPPLGVATQYF

V gene: TRBV4-2
J gene: TRBJ2-1
D gene: TRBD2
clone size: .
CDR3 DNA: TGTGCCAGCAGCACGGGACTAGCGGGAGGGAGCTCCTACAATGAGCAGTTCTTC
CDR3 protein: CASSTGLAGGSSYNEQFF

V gene: TRBV19
J gene: TRBJ1-6
D gene: .
clone size: .
CDR3 DNA: TGTGCCAGTAGCCGCAGCAGTTCACCCCTCCACTTT
CDR3 protein: CASSRSSSPLHF

V gene: TRBV5-1
J gene: TRBJ2-7
D gene: .
clone size: .
CDR3 DNA: TGCGCCAGCAGCGCCCGGGACGGCTACGAGCAGTACTTC
CDR3 protein: CASSARDGYEQYF

V gene: TRBV27
J gene: TRBJ2-7
D gene: TRBD1
clone size: .
CDR3 DNA: TGTGCCAGCTGGGACAGGGAGACCTACGAGCAGTACTTC
CDR3 protein: CASWDRETYEQYF

V gene: TRBV13
J gene: TRBJ1-2
D gene: .
clone size: .
CDR3 DNA: TGTGCCAGCAGCTTGAGAGGGTTTACTAACTATGGCTACACCTTC
CDR3 protein: CASSLRGFTNYGYTF

V gene: TRBV11-3
J gene: TRBJ2-2
D gene: .
clone size: .
CDR3 DNA: TGTGCCAGCAGCGGGGCTGCGAACACCGGGGAGCTGTTTTTT
CDR3 protein: CASSGAANTGELFF

V gene: TRBV11-3
J gene: TRBJ2-1
D gene: .
clone size: .
CDR3 DNA: TGTGCCAGCAGCTTATCTCCGTTCTCCTACAATGAGCAGTTCTTC
CDR3 protein: CASSLSPFSYNEQFF

V gene: TRBV6-1
J gene: TRBJ2-2
D gene: .
clone size: .
CDR3 DNA: TGTGCCAGCAATCAGGAGCCCGGGGAGCTGTTTTTT
CDR3 protein: CASNQEPGELFF

V gene: TRBV10-3
J gene: TRBJ2-1
D gene: .
clone size: .
CDR3 DNA: TGTGCCATCAGTGATCAGCGAATGGGCAATGAGCAGTTCTTC
CDR3 protein: CAISDQRMGNEQFF

V gene: TRBV19
J gene: TRBJ1-4
D gene: .
clone size: .
CDR3 DNA: TGTGCCAGTAGTATTTTGGCAGGGTTCGAAAAACTGTTTTTT
CDR3 protein: CASSILAGFEKLFF

V gene: TRBV15
J gene: TRBJ2-7
D gene: TRBD2
clone size: .
CDR3 DNA: TGTGCCACCAGCAGAGATGAGGCTAGCGGGGCCTACGAGCAGTACTTC
CDR3 protein: CATSRDEASGAYEQYF

V gene: TRBV7-8
J gene: TRBJ2-7
D gene: .
clone size: .
CDR3 DNA: TGTGCCAGCAGCTTTGGTCCCGGCCTAACCTACGAGCAGTACTTC
CDR3 protein: CASSFGPGLTYEQYF

V gene: TRBV19
J gene: TRBJ1-1
D gene: .
clone size: .
CDR3 DNA: TGTGCCAGCACCCCTGGGGCGTACACTGAAGCTTTCTTT
CDR3 protein: CASTPGAYTEAFF

V gene: TRBV4-1
J gene: TRBJ1-1
D gene: .
clone size: .
CDR3 DNA: TGCGCCAGCAGCCAAGTCAGGGAGGCTGAAGCTTTCTTT
CDR3 protein: CASSQVREAEAFF

V gene: TRBV7-8
J gene: TRBJ1-4
D gene: TRBD1
clone size: .
CDR3 DNA: TGTGCCAGCAGCTTAGCGGGACAGGGCGGTGAAAAACTGTTTTTT
CDR3 protein: CASSLAGQGGEKLFF

V gene: TRBV27
J gene: TRBJ2-1
D gene: TRBD2
clone size: .
CDR3 DNA: TGTGCGAGCAGTGGGCTAGCGGGATCTTTACAGTTCTTC
CDR3 protein: CASSGLAGSLQFF

V gene: TRBV11-2
J gene: TRBJ1-1
D gene: .
clone size: .
CDR3 DNA: TGTGCCAGCAGCTTAGTTAGGTTCTCAGCCGCGGGGATGGGCACTGAAGCTTTCTTT
CDR3 protein: CASSLVRFSAAGMGTEAFF